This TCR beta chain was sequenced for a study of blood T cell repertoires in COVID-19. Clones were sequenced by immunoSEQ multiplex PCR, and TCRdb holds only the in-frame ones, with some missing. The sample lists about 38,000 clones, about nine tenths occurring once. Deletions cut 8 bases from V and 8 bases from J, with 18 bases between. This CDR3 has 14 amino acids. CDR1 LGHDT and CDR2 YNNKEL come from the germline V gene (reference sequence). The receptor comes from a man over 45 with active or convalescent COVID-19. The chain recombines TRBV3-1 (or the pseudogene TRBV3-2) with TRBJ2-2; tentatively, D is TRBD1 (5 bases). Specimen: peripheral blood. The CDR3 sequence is CASRSHTGTGELFF. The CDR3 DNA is TGTGCCAGCCGCAGCCATACAGGAACTGGGGAGCTGTTTTTT.